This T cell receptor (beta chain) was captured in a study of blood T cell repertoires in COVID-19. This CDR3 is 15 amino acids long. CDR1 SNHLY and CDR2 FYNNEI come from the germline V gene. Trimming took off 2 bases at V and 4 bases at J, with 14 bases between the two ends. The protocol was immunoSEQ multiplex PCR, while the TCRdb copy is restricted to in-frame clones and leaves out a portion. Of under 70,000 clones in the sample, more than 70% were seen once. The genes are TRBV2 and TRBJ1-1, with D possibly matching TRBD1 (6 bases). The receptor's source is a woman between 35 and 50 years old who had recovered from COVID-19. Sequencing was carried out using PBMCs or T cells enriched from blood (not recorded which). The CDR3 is CASSERGGSGTEAFF. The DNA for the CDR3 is TGTGCCAGCAGTGAAAGGGGGGGCTCGGGCACTGAAGCTTTCTTT.